One and the same sample provided the 28 T cell receptor beta chains below, sequenced in a study of T cells in Graves' hyperthyroidism and ophthalmopathy. Template material for amplifying TCR beta CDR3 regions consisted of RNA transcripts. The HTBI primer set served for first-round RT-PCR of the TCR CDR3. MiXCR was run by TCRdb on the multiplex PCR reads, yielding one entry per CDR3 protein. Of 750,000 to 900,000 distinct CDR3 sequences in the sample, around 38% were seen once. The specimen sequenced was blood. The receptors stem from a young man with Graves' hyperthyroidism.

V is TRBV6-1 and J is TRBJ1-1; D is perhaps TRBD1 (6 bases). V was clipped by 8 bases and J by 4 bases, with 11 bases between them. The V gene's germline CDR1 is MNHNS and CDR2 SASEGT. The CDR3 sequence is 12 residues long. CDR3 loop: CASGRGSTEAFF. Written as DNA, the CDR3 is TGTGCCAGCGGCAGGGGTAGCACTGAAGCTTTCTTT.

This clonotype has at least ten counts. This chain uses TRBV20-1 with TRBJ1-1, with 8 positions matching TRBD1. V gave up 5 bases and J gave up 1 base; unmatched junction bases: 6. Germline V gene lookup returns CDR1 DFQATT and CDR2 SNEGSKA (reference sequence). This CDR3 spans 14 amino acids. DNA for the CDR3: TGCAGTGCTCCTAGACAGGGGACGAACACTGAAGCTTTCTTT. As protein: CSAPRQGTNTEAFF.

This clonotype showed up many times. This chain joins TRBV11-2 and TRBJ2-7, with 7 bases aligning to TRBD2. J was trimmed by 2 bases and V by 7 bases; bases with no gene match: 2. CDR3 size: 12 residues. From germline, CDR1 is SGHAT and CDR2 FQNNGV. CDR3 sequence (DNA): TGTGCCAGCACCGGGGGGACCTACGAGCAGTACTTC. Residues: CASTGGTYEQYF.

This clonotype was observed a handful of times. The chain is built from TRBV9 and TRBJ2-5, with 10 bases aligning to TRBD1. Germline CDR1 is SGDLS and CDR2 is YYNGEE. V was pared by 4 bases and J by 5 bases, with 8 bases of the junction left unmatched. The length of the CDR3 is 15 residues. The CDR3 DNA follows: TGTGCCAGCAGCTCCGACAGGGGGCCGTTGGAGACCCAGTACTTC. This encodes CASSSDRGPLETQYF.

Worth noting for this clonotype: A much larger clone lies one base from this, so it may be a read error. This sequence joins TRBV2 and TRBJ1-4; tentatively, D is TRBD1 (5 bases). This CDR3 is built from 14 residues. The germline V gene has CDR1 SNHLY and CDR2 FYNNEI. CDR3 protein: CAGSESSGNEKLFF. The CDR3 coding sequence is TGTGCCGGCAGTGAAAGTTCAGGGAATGAAAAACTGTTTTTT. Full variable domain (outside the CDR3, taken from reference TRBV2 and TRBJ1-4): EPEVTQTPSHQVTQMGQEVILRCVPISNHLYFYWYRQILGQKVEFLVSFYNNEISEKSEIFDDQFSVERPDGSNFTLKIRSTKLEDSAMYFCAGSESSGNEKLFFGSGTQLSVL.

In this sample, this clonotype turned up once. The junction does not match germline at one end; this may be a read error. The V gene is TRBV10-3, the J gene TRBJ1-1; the D is unclear. Germline CDR1 and CDR2: ENHRY and SYGVKD. This CDR3 has 19 residues. In DNA, the CDR3 is TGTGCCAGCAGTTACTCAATGAGTAGTGCAATTTCAAGTCGCACTGAAGCTTTCTTT. Protein: CASSYSMSSAISSRTEAFF.

This clonotype showed up just a few times. J is TRBJ1-6 and V is TRBV9; D unclear. Trimming cost V 4 bases and J 3 bases, with 11 bases left between them. The CDR3 sequence is 15 residues long. Germline lookup yields CDR1 SGDLS and CDR2 YYNGEE. CDR3 DNA sequence: TGTGCCAGCAGCCGAGGACCGAGCTATAATTCACCCCTCCACTTT. It is translated as CASSRGPSYNSPLHF.

This sequence joins TRBV25-1 and TRBJ2-5, with 9 bases aligning to TRBD1. This CDR3 is built from 15 residues. Germline CDR1 reads MGHDK; CDR2 reads SYGVNS. CDR3 protein: CAWDRETGRQETQYF. DNA of the CDR3: TGTGCTTGGGACAGGGAAACGGGACGCCAAGAGACCCAGTACTTC.

The gene calls are TRBV20-1 and TRBJ2-7; no definite D call. V lost 3 bases, J lost 1 base, and 10 bases lay in between. The CDR3 is 13 residues long. The germline V gene has CDR1 DFQATT and CDR2 SNEGSKA (reference sequence). This CDR3 reads CSASSDGSYEQYF. CDR3 nucleotides: TGCAGTGCTAGCTCGGACGGATCCTACGAGCAGTACTTC.

In this sample, this clonotype turned up many times. The CDR3 region is CSVENRANTGELFF. As DNA, the CDR3 is TGCAGCGTTGAAAACAGGGCGAACACCGGGGAGCTGTTTTTT. This chain uses TRBV29-1 with TRBJ2-2; TRBD1 is a possible D gene (6 bases). Trimming shortened V by 2 bases and J by 0 bases, and 7 bases separated the two germline ends. Germline values: CDR1 SQVTM, CDR2 ANQGSEA. The CDR3 runs to 14 residues.

The J gene is TRBJ1-3, the V gene TRBV6-5; D unclear. Germline CDR1 reads MNHEY; CDR2 reads SVGAGI. The V end was cut by 5 bases, the J end by 4 bases, with 9 bases between. The CDR3 is 13 amino acids. CDR3 DNA: TGTGCCAGCAGTGCATTCTCAGGAAACACCATATATTTT. Protein: CASSAFSGNTIYF.

This clonotype was counted at least ten times. The genes are TRBV29-1 and TRBJ1-1; no reliable D call. Germline V gene lookup returns CDR1 SQVTM and CDR2 ANQGSEA. The CDR3 loop spans 12 amino acids. Trimming stripped 7 bases from V and 1 base from J, with 10 bases between. CDR3 residues: CSGGPTNTEAFF. For the CDR3, the DNA is TGCAGCGGAGGGCCGACGAACACTGAAGCTTTCTTT.

As for this clonotype: Just one base apart from a much larger clone, this may be a read error. This chain uses TRBV29-1 with TRBJ2-7; 9 bases are shared with TRBD2. CDR3 length equals 13 residues. The germline V gene has CDR1 SQVTM and CDR2 ANQGSEA. The CDR3 coding sequence is TGCAGCGTTGAAATAGCGGGGGTTTACGAGCAGCACTTC. It codes for CSVEIAGVYEQHF.

The table lists this clonotype with many counts. The genes are TRBV20-1 and TRBJ1-1; the D is unclear. Per germline, CDR1 DFQATT and CDR2 SNEGSKA (reference sequence). V was cut by 0 bases and J by 6 bases, with 11 bases left in between. The CDR3 covers 13 residues. The CDR3 DNA sequence: TGCAGTGCTAGAGATTCCGGAACCCCTGAAGCTTTCTTT. The encoded protein is CSARDSGTPEAFF.

This clonotype appeared a single time. The chain is built from TRBV7-2 and TRBJ2-6; TRBD1 is a possible D gene (5 bases). Germline assignment: CDR1 SGHTA and CDR2 FQGNSA. V was clipped by 7 bases and J by 3 bases, with 10 bases between them. CDR3 length: 14 amino acids. CDR3 in amino acids: CASTTGGGANVLTF. CDR3 bases: TGTGCCAGCACTACAGGTGGTGGGGCCAACGTCCTGACTTTC.

This clonotype was counted ten times or more. The rearrangement uses TRBV29-1 and TRBJ1-3; D may be TRBD1 (5 bases). Looked up from germline, CDR1 is SQVTM and CDR2 is ANQGSEA. The CDR3 is 13 amino acids. V gave up 4 bases and J gave up 2 bases, with 9 bases separating them. CDR3 sequence (DNA): TGCAGCGTTGGGGGGTTCACTGGAAACACCATATATTTT. Amino acids: CSVGGFTGNTIYF.

V is TRBV12-3 or TRBV12-4 and J is TRBJ1-5; D gene uncertain. The V gene lost 1 base and the J gene lost 9 bases, with 13 bases spanning the gap. This CDR3 has 14 amino acids. The CDR3 DNA reads TGTGCCAGCAGTTTAGAATTATGGCCGCGGCCCCAGCATTTT. This encodes CASSLELWPRPQHF.

In this sample, this clonotype turned up many times. The genes are TRBV10-3 and TRBJ1-3, with 7 positions matching TRBD1. J gave up 1 base and V 2 bases, and 2 bases lay outside the gene matches. Per germline, CDR1 ENHRY and CDR2 SYGVKD. The CDR3 sequence is 15 residues long. The CDR3 here is CAISEKGASGNTIYF. The CDR3 DNA reads TGTGCCATCAGTGAGAAGGGGGCATCTGGAAACACCATATATTTT.

The chain joins TRBV25-1 to TRBJ2-7, with TRBD1 identical over 7 bases. The J segment lost 4 bases and the V segment lost 5 bases, leaving 11 bases of the junction unmatched. This CDR3 comprises 15 residues. Germline CDR1 and CDR2: MGHDK and SYGVNS. For the CDR3, the DNA is TGTGCCAGCAGTTTAGGCCCGGGACAGCGTTACGAGCAGTACTTC. Amino acids: CASSLGPGQRYEQYF.

The V and J genes are TRBV20-1 and TRBJ2-7; 10 bases are a match to TRBD1. Trimming removed 1 base from V and 1 base from J; junction bases left unmatched: 4. The germline gives CDR1 DFQATT, CDR2 SNEGSKA (reference sequence). The CDR3 length is 15 residues. CDR3 in DNA: TGCAGTGCTAGAGCCGGGACAGGGGATTCCTACGAGCAGTACTTC. Its translation: CSARAGTGDSYEQYF.

This clonotype was counted many times. The chain has TRBV2 and TRBJ2-2; D is tentatively TRBD1 or TRBD2 (5 bases each). In germline, CDR1 is SNHLY, CDR2 FYNNEI. V lost 8 bases to trimming and J lost 7 bases, with 17 bases between them. This CDR3 region has 14 residues. CDR3: CASLLGTGSGELFF. DNA of the CDR3: TGTGCCAGCCTCCTCGGGACCGGTAGCGGGGAGCTGTTTTTT.

This chain connects TRBV12-3 or TRBV12-4 to TRBJ1-1; D is ambiguous. V gave up 2 bases and J gave up 3 bases, with 10 bases separating them. The CDR3 spans 14 residues. The CDR3 region has the DNA TGTGCCAGCAGTTTACTCCCGACCCACACTGAAGCTTTCTTT. Translation gives CASSLLPTHTEAFF.

This rearrangement joins TRBV20-1 to TRBJ1-5; 9 bases line up with TRBD1. This CDR3 has 17 residues. The V gene's germline CDR1 is DFQATT and CDR2 SNEGSKA (reference sequence). Trimming at V came to 5 bases and at J to 1 base, leaving 12 bases not matched to a gene. In DNA, the CDR3 is TGCAGTGCTTCCTCAGTAATCGACAGGGGGAGCAATCAGCCCCAGCATTTT. This sequence encodes CSASSVIDRGSNQPQHF.

This clonotype was detected ten times or more. The chain couples TRBV19 to TRBJ2-5; the D gene is possibly TRBD2 (7 bases). CDR1 and CDR2 from the germline V gene are LNHDA and SQIVND (reference sequence). The CDR3 is 15 residues long. V was shortened by 4 bases and J by 0 bases, with 12 bases between the two germline ends. The CDR3 DNA is TGTGCCAGTAGTAATCGGGGGGCCTACCAAGAGACCCAGTACTTC. It codes for CASSNRGAYQETQYF.

This clonotype was counted many times. J is TRBJ1-1 and V is TRBV19; no definite D call. The V end lost 3 bases, the J end lost 6 bases, and 11 bases lay between the germline ends. Germline CDR1 reads LNHDA; CDR2 reads SQIVND (reference sequence). This CDR3 has 13 amino acids. CDR3 region: CASSMDLSAEAFF. CDR3 nucleotide sequence: TGTGCCAGTAGTATGGACCTGAGCGCTGAAGCTTTCTTT.

In this sample, this clonotype turned up many times. J is TRBJ1-6 and V is TRBV7-9; D ambiguous. Per germline, CDR1 SEHNR and CDR2 FQNEAQ (reference sequence). The CDR3 extends over 15 amino acids. The germline V and J ends were trimmed by 5 bases and 8 bases, with 16 bases remaining between them. In DNA, the CDR3 is TGTGCCAGCAGCATCGGGCCAAGAAAGGATTCACCCCTCCACTTT. Translation gives CASSIGPRKDSPLHF.

This clonotype is a singleton in its sample. The CDR3 sequence: CATARGSTDTQYF. The CDR3 DNA reads as TGTGCCACCGCGCGGGGTAGCACAGATACGCAGTATTTT. The V and J genes are TRBV24-1 and TRBJ2-3; D perhaps matches TRBD2 (6 bases). V was trimmed by 9 bases and J by 0 bases, leaving 9 bases between them. This CDR3 is 13 amino acids long. In germline, CDR1 is KGHDR, CDR2 SFDVKD.

In this sample, this clonotype turned up many times. The rearrangement uses TRBV10-3 and TRBJ2-2; 8 bases are shared with TRBD1. V shed 7 bases, J shed 4 bases, and the junction held 2 bases outside the gene matches. The CDR3 length is 13 residues. Germline CDR1 reads ENHRY; CDR2 reads SYGVKD. Written as DNA, the CDR3 is TGTGCCATCACCGGACAGGGCACCGGGGAGCTGTTTTTT. Translating it yields CAITGQGTGELFF.